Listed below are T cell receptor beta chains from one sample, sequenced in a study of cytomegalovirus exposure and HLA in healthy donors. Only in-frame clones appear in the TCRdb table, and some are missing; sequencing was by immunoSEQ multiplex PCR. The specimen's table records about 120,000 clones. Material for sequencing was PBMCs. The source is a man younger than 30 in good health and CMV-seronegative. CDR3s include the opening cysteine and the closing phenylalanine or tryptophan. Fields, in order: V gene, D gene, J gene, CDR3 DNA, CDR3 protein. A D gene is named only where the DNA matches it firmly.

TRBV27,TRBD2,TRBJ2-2,TGTGCCAGCAGTTTCTCTAGCGGGGGCGGGGAGCTGTTTTTT,CASSFSSGGGELFF
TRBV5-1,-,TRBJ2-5,TGCGCCAGCAGCTTGGGGACAGCCTCCAGACAAGAGACCCAGTACTTC,CASSLGTASRQETQYF
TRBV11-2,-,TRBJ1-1,TGTGCCAGCAGCCCCGTGGGCCTCATGAACACTGAAGCTTTCTTT,CASSPVGLMNTEAFF
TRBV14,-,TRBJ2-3,TGTGCCAGCAGCCAAGAGATCGGAGGGAGGATTGGAGATACGCAGTATTTT,CASSQEIGGRIGDTQYF
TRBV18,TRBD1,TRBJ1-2,TGTGCCAGCTCTAATCGGACAGGGGATGGCTACACCTTC,CASSNRTGDGYTF
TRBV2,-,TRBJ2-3,TGTGCCAGCAGTGGGGTTAGCCTCACAGATACGCAGTATTTT,CASSGVSLTDTQYF
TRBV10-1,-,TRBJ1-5,TGCGCCAGCAGTGAGTCGGGCAGCAATCAGCCCCAGCATTTT,CASSESGSNQPQHF
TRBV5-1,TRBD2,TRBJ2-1,TGCGCCAGCAGCTTGTATGAGCGGGAGAAAGGCGAGCAGTTCTTC,CASSLYEREKGEQFF
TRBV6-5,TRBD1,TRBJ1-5,TGTGCCAGCAAGAGGGGGCGGGGTAATCAGCCCCAGCATTTT,CASKRGRGNQPQHF
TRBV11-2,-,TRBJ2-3,TGTGCCAGCAGCCCTATAAGAGGGACTAGCACAGATACGCAGTATTTT,CASSPIRGTSTDTQYF
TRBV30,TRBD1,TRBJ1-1,TGTGCCTGGAGACCCCCCGGGACAGTGAACACTGAAGCTTTCTTT,CAWRPPGTVNTEAFF
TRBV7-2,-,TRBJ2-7,TGTGCCAGCAGCCCGGGACTTCTCTCCTACGAGCAGTACTTC,CASSPGLLSYEQYF
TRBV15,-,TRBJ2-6,TGTGCCACCAGCAGAGGGGAGCGCGGACGCGGCTCTGGGGCCAACGTCCTGACTTTC,CATSRGERGRGSGANVLTF
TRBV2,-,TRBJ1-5,TGTGCCAGCAGCGGAGCAGGGGATGATGTCCAACCTTATAGCAATCAGCCCCAGCATTTT,CASSGAGDDVQPYSNQPQHF
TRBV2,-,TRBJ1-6,TGTGCCAGCAGTACGTTAGAGGATTCACCCCTCCACTTT,CASSTLEDSPLHF
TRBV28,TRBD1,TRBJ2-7,TGTGCCAGCAGACCAACCGGGACAGGGTCCTACGAGCAGTACTTC,CASRPTGTGSYEQYF
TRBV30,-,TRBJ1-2,TGTGCCTGGAGGAAATGGGGTCAGGGCAACTATGGCTACACCTTC,CAWRKWGQGNYGYTF
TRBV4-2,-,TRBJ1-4,TGTGCCAGCAGCGAAGGGGCAGGGAACGGAGAAAAACTGTTTTTT,CASSEGAGNGEKLFF
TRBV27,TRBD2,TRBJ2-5,TGTGCCAGCAGTTTATTAGGACTAGCGGGAGGAGAGACCCAGTACTTC,CASSLLGLAGGETQYF
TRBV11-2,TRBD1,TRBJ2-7,TGTGCCAGCAGCTTGACAGGGGACGGCGAGCAGTACTTC,CASSLTGDGEQYF
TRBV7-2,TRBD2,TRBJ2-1,TGTGCCAGCAGCCCCGGGCTAGCGGGGCCCCGGGAGCAGTTCTTC,CASSPGLAGPREQFF
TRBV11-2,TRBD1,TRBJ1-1,TGTGCCAGCAGACCCTCCAGGGGGTGGGAGACTGAAGCTTTCTTT,CASRPSRGWETEAFF
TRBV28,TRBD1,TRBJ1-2,TGTGCCAGCAGTCCAGGGGACAGAGACAACTATGGCTACACCTTC,CASSPGDRDNYGYTF
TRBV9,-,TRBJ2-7,TGTGCCAGCAGCGTATCAGGGAGGACCTACGAGCAGTACTTC,CASSVSGRTYEQYF
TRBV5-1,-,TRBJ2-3,TGCGCCAGCAGCTTGGACGGTGCGGGAAGCACAGATACGCAGTATTTT,CASSLDGAGSTDTQYF
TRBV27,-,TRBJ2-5,TGTGCCAGCAGTTCCGCCGGGAGTAGCCGGGTTGGGACCCAGTACTTC,CASSSAGSSRVGTQYF
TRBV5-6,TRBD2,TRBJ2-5,TGTGCCAGCAGCTTGGCGGGAGGGCCCTTAGAGACCCAGTACTTC,CASSLAGGPLETQYF
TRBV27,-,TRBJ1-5,TGTGCCAGCAGTTTTAGCCGGGTTCAGCCCCAGCATTTT,CASSFSRVQPQHF
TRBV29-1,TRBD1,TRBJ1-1,TGCAGCGTCGGTCCCGGGACAGGGAACATTGAAGCTTTCTTT,CSVGPGTGNIEAFF
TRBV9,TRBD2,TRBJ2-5,TGTGCCAGCAGCGTAGGAACCGCGACGCGGGAGCGGGGCCAAGAGACCCAGTACTTC,CASSVGTATRERGQETQYF
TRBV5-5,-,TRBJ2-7,TGTGCCAGCAGCTTTCTGGGCAGTCCCTACGAGCAGTACTTC,CASSFLGSPYEQYF
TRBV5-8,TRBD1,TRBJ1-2,TGTGCCAGCAGCCCGCCGGGACAGAGCTATGGCTACACCTTC,CASSPPGQSYGYTF
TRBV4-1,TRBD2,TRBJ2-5,TGCGCCAGCAGCCAAGACTTAGCGGGGGGCGGTGAGACCCAGTACTTC,CASSQDLAGGGETQYF
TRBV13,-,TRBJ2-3,TGTGCCAGCAGCTGGCAACTTATGGACACGGATACGCAGTATTTT,CASSWQLMDTDTQYF
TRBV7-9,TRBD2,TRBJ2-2,TGTGCCAGCAGCTTAGCGCCTAGCGGGGGCTGGGAGCTGTTTTTT,CASSLAPSGGWELFF
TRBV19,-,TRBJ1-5,TGTGCCAGTAGTATGCAACCCCTGGGGCATCAGCCCCAGCATTTT,CASSMQPLGHQPQHF
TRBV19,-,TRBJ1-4,TGTGCCAGTATTAAGGGAGGTGGTGGGAATGAAAAACTGTTTTTT,CASIKGGGGNEKLFF
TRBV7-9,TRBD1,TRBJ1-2,TGTGCCAGCAGCCCGGACAGGCCCGGGAGTACCTTC,CASSPDRPGSTF
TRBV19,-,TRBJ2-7,TGTGCCAGTAGTATAGGGAGGGCCTCCTACGAGCAGTACTTC,CASSIGRASYEQYF
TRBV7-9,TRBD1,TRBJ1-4,TGTGCCAGCAGCTCGAACACAAACAGGGGTGGATCGACTAATGAAAAACTGTTTTTT,CASSSNTNRGGSTNEKLFF
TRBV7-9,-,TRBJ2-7,TGTGCCAGCAGCTTCGGCACAGACTACGAGCAGTACTTC,CASSFGTDYEQYF
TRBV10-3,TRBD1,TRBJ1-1,TGTGCCAGCTCCCCCGGACAGGCCTGGGGGCTGGGGTACACTGAAGCTTTCTTT,CASSPGQAWGLGYTEAFF
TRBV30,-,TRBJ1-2,TGTGCCTGGAGTGAACAGAGATTGAACTATGGCTACACCTTC,CAWSEQRLNYGYTF
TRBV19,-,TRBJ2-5,TGTGCCAGTAGTATAGATCTAGGGGTTCAAGAGACCCAGTACTTC,CASSIDLGVQETQYF